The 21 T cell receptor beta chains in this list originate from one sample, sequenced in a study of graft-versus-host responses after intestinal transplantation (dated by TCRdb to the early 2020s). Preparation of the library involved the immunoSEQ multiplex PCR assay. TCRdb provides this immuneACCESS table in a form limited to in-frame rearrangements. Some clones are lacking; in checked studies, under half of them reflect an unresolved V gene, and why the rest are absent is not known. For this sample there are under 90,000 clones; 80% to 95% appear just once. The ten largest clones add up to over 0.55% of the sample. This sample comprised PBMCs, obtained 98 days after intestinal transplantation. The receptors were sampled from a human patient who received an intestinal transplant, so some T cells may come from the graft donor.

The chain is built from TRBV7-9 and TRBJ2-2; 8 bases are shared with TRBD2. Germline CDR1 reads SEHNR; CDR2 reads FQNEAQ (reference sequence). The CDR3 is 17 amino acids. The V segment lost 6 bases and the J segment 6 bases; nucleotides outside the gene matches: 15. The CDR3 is CASRPTGTRDIAGELFF. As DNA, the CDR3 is TGTGCCAGCAGGCCCACCGGGACTAGAGATATCGCCGGGGAGCTGTTTTTT.

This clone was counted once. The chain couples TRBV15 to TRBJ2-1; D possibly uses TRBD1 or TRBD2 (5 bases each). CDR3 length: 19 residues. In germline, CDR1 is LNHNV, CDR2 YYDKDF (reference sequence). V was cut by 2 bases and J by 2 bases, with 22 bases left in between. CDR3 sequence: CATSRSLNPGPPTYNEQFF. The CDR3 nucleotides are TGTGCCACCAGCAGATCTCTAAACCCGGGACCGCCTACCTACAATGAGCAGTTCTTC.

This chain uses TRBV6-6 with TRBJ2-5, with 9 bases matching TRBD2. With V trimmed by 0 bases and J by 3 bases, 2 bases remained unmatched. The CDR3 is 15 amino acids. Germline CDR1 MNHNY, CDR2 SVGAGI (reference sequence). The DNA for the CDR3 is TGTGCCAGCAGTTACTCGCGGGGGGGCAAAGAGACCCAGTACTTC. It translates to CASSYSRGGKETQYF.

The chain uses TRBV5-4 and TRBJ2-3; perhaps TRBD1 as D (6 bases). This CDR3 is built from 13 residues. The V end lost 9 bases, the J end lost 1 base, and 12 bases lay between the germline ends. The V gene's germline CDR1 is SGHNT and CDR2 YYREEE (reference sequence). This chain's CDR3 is CANRVWGTDTQYF. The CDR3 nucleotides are TGTGCCAACAGGGTATGGGGCACAGATACGCAGTATTTT.

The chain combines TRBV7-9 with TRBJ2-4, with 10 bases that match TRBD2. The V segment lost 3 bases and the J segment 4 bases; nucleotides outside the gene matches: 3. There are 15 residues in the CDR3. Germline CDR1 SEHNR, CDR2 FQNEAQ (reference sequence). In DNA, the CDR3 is TGTGCCAGCAGCTTGCTAGCGGGGGCGAAAAACATTCAGTACTTC. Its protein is CASSLLAGAKNIQYF.

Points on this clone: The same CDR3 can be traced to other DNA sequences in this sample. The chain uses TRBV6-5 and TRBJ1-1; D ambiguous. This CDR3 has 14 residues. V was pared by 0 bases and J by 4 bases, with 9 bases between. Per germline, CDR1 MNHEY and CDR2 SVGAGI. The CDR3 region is CASSYSTGSTEAFF. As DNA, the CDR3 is TGTGCCAGCAGTTACTCCACGGGTTCCACTGAAGCTTTCTTT.

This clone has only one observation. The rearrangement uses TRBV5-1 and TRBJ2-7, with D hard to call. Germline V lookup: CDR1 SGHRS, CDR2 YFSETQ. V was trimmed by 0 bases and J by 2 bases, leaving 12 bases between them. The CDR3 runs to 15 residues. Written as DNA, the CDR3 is TGCGCCAGCAGCTTGGCCGGCGGCGATACCTACGAGCAGTACTTC. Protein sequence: CASSLAGGDTYEQYF.

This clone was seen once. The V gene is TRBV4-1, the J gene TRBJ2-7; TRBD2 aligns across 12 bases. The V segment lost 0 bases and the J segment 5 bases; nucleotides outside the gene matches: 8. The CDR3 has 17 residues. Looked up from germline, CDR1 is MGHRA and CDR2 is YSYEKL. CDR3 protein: CASSQDRGTSGWNEQYF. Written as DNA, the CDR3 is TGCGCCAGCAGCCAAGATCGGGGGACTAGCGGGTGGAACGAGCAGTACTTC.

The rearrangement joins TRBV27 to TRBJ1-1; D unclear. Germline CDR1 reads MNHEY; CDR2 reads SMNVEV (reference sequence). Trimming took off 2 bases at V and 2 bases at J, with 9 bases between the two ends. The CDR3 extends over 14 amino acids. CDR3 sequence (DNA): TGTGCCAGCAGTTTACTGCGGGATAACACTGAAGCTTTCTTT. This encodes CASSLLRDNTEAFF.

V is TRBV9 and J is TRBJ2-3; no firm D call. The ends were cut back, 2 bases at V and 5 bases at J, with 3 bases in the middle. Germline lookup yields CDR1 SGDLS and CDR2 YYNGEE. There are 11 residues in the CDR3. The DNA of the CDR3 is TGTGCCAGCAGCGTCCGAGATACGCAGTATTTT. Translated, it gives CASSVRDTQYF.

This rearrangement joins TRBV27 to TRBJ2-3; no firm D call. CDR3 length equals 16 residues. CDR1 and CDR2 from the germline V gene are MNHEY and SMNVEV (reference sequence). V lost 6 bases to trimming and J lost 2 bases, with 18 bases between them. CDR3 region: CASRDRWLGPTDTQYF. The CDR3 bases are TGTGCCAGCAGGGACCGGTGGCTGGGCCCCACAGATACGCAGTATTTT.

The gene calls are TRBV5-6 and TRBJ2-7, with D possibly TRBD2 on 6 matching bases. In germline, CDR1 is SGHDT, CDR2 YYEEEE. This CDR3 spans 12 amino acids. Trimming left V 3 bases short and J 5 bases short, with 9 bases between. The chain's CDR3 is CASSSGEDEQYF. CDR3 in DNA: TGTGCCAGCAGCTCGGGGGAGGACGAGCAGTACTTC.

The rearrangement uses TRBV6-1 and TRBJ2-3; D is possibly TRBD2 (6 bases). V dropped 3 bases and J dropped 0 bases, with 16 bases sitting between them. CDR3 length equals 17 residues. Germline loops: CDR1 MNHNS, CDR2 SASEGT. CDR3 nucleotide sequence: TGTGCCAGCAGTGAGATTCCGGGACTTCCTAGCACAGATACGCAGTATTTT. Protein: CASSEIPGLPSTDTQYF.

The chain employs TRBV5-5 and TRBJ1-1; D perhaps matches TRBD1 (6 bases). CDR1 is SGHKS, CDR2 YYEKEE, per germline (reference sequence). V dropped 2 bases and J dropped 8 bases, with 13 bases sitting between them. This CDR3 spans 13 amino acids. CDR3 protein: CASSLGGYPEAFF. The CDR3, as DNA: TGTGCCAGCAGCTTAGGGGGGTACCCCGAAGCTTTCTTT.

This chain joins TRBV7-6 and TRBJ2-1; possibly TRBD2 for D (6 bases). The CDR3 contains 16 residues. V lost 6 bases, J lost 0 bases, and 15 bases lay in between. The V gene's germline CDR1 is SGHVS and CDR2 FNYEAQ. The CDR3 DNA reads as TGTGCCAGCAGTTTTACACCGGGACTCTCCTACAATGAGCAGTTCTTC. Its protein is CASSFTPGLSYNEQFF.

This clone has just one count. The CDR3 nucleotides read TGTGCCAGCAGTTTGGGAACAGATACGCAGTATTTT. This gives the protein CASSLGTDTQYF. The chain combines TRBV28 with TRBJ2-3; D remains unclear. Trimming left V 3 bases short and J 3 bases short, with 4 bases between. Germline V gives CDR1 MDHEN, CDR2 SYDVKM. The CDR3 length is 12 residues.

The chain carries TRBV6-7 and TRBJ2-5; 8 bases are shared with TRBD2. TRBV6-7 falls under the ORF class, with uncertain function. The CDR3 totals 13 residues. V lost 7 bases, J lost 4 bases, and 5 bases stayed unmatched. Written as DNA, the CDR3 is TGTGCCAGCACTTTACGGGGGGGAGAGACCCAGTACTTC. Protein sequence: CASTLRGGETQYF.

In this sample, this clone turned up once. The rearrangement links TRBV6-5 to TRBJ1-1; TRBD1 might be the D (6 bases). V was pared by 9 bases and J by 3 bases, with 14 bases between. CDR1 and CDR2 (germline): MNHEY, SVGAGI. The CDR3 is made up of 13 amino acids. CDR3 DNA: TGTGCCAGTAACAGGGTGGTGGACACTGAAGCTTTCTTT. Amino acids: CASNRVVDTEAFF.

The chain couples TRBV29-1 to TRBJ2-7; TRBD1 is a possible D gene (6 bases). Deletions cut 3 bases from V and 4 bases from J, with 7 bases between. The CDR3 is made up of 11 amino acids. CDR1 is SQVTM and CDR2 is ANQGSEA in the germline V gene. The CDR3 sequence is CSVDRGYEQYF. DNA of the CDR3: TGCAGCGTTGACAGGGGTTACGAGCAGTACTTC.

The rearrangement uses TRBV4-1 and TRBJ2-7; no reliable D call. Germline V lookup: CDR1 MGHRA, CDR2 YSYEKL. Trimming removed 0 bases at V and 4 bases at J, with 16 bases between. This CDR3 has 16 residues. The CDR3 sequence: CASSQEGSRWDYEQYF. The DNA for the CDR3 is TGCGCCAGCAGCCAAGAAGGCTCCAGGTGGGATTACGAGCAGTACTTC.

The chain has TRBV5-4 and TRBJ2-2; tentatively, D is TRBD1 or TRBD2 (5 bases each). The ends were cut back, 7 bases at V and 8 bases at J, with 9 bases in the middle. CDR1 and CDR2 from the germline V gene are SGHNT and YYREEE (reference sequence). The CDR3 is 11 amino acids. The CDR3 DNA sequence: TGTGCCAGCCTCTGGGGGGGGGAGCTGTTTTTT. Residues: CASLWGGELFF.